One and the same sample provided the 25 T cell receptor beta chains below, sequenced in a study of CD8+CD57+ T cells in acquired aplastic anemia. TCR beta VDJ and CDR3 profiles were obtained from a genomic DNA template. From the reads, TCRdb called clonotypes with MiXCR, one entry per CDR3 protein. This repertoire shows some 120,000 distinct CDR3 sequences, almost 40% found once; its top ten account for 2.6%. Only patients with CD8+CD57+ cell expansion on flow cytometry were chosen for sequencing. Sequencing was performed on sorted CD4+, CD8+, or CD8+CD57+ T cells (not recorded which) from PBMCs. The receptors were sampled from a human donor with aplastic anemia.

This chain joins TRBV6-2 or TRBV6-3 and TRBJ1-1, with D unresolved. Trimming shortened V by 7 bases and J by 0 bases, and 6 bases separated the two germline ends. This CDR3 comprises 12 residues. Germline V CDR1 and CDR2: MNHEY, SVGEGT. The CDR3: CASNEMNTEAFF. The CDR3 DNA is TGTGCCAGCAACGAAATGAACACTGAAGCTTTCTTT.

This clonotype was detected many times. The rearrangement uses TRBV7-8 and TRBJ1-4; 7 bases map to TRBD1. The CDR3 has 14 residues. Germline CDR1 and CDR2: SGHVS and FQNEAQ. V shed 6 bases, J shed 7 bases, and the junction held 8 bases outside the gene matches. The CDR3 here is CASSRGRDSEKLFF. Here the CDR3 DNA reads TGTGCCAGCAGTCGCGGCAGGGACAGTGAAAAACTGTTTTTT.

This rearrangement joins TRBV5-6 to TRBJ2-5, with D maybe TRBD1 (6 bases). The CDR3 contains 13 residues. Trimming removed 4 bases from V and 2 bases from J, with 9 bases in between. Per germline, CDR1 SGHDT and CDR2 YYEEEE. CDR3 nucleotide sequence: TGTGCCAGCAGCCCCGGACAGCAAGAGACCCAGTACTTC. Amino acid sequence: CASSPGQQETQYF.

There are many counts of this clonotype. The chain is built from TRBV20-1 and TRBJ2-5; no firm D call. The CDR3 has 14 residues. Germline loops: CDR1 DFQATT, CDR2 SNEGSKA (reference sequence). Trimming cost V 0 bases and J 5 bases, with 13 bases left between them. In nucleotides, the CDR3 is TGCAGTGCTAGAGATCGTAATAGTTGGGAGACCCAGTACTTC. This codes for CSARDRNSWETQYF.

The chain has TRBV29-1 and TRBJ2-1; 10 bases align to TRBD1. Trimming cost V 0 bases and J 5 bases; bases outside gene matches: 4. This CDR3 is built from 15 residues. Germline lookup yields CDR1 SQVTM and CDR2 ANQGSEA. The CDR3 region has the DNA TGCAGCGTTGAAGATGTGGGACAGGGGCACAATGAGCAGTTCTTC. The encoded protein is CSVEDVGQGHNEQFF.

This clonotype came up many times. V usage is TRBV6-6 and J usage is TRBJ2-6; D remains ambiguous. The CDR3 loop spans 16 amino acids. Trimming cost V 2 bases and J 0 bases, with 8 bases left between them. Germline CDR1 and CDR2: MNHNY and SVGAGI (reference sequence). In nucleotides, the CDR3 is TGTGCCAGCAGTTACCTCAGGCGCTCTGGGGCCAACGTCCTGACTTTC. Translated: CASSYLRRSGANVLTF.

This clonotype was seen at least ten times. The V call is TRBV25-1, the J call TRBJ1-1; D is uncertain. V was pared by 6 bases and J by 5 bases, with 10 bases between. The CDR3 loop spans 12 amino acids. Germline V lookup: CDR1 MGHDK, CDR2 SYGVNS. CDR3 DNA: TGTGCCAGCAGGACCAGGAGAACTGAAGCTTTCTTT. Translated, it gives CASRTRRTEAFF.

Note on this clonotype: Since a much larger clone is just one base distant, this may be a read error. The rearrangement uses TRBV6-2 or TRBV6-3 and TRBJ1-5; tentative D call: TRBD1 (5 bases). Looked up from germline, CDR1 is MNHEY and CDR2 is SVGEGT. The CDR3 has 14 residues. CDR3 nucleotide sequence: TGTGCCAGCAGTGCGACAGCTAGCAGTCAGCCCCAGCATTTT. This encodes CASSATASSQPQHF.

Concerning this clonotype itself: One junction end does not reproduce the germline sequence, and a read error may be involved. The CDR3 here is CASSFDSF. The CDR3 DNA follows: TGTGCCAGCAGCTTCGACAGTTTC. This chain uses TRBV7-2 with TRBJ1-2, with a tentative D call TRBD1 (5 bases). CDR3 length: 8 amino acids. Germline values: CDR1 SGHTA, CDR2 FQGNSA.

This chain joins TRBV19 and TRBJ1-5, with D unclear. CDR1 is LNHDA, CDR2 SQIVND, per germline (reference sequence). The CDR3 totals 14 residues. The V and J ends lost 3 bases and 2 bases respectively, with 8 bases between them. CDR3 nucleotide sequence: TGTGCCAGTAGTATGGGTAGCGGCAATCAGCCCCAGCATTTT. As protein: CASSMGSGNQPQHF. The full variable domain, its missing parts supplied by reference TRBV19 and TRBJ1-5, is DGGITQSPKYLFRKEGQNVTLSCEQNLNHDAMYWYRQDPGQGLRLIYYSQIVNDFQKGDIAEGYSVSREKKESFPLTVTSAQKNPTAFYLCASSMGSGNQPQHFGDGTRLSIL.

This clonotype appeared many times. The rearrangement links TRBV12-3 or TRBV12-4 to TRBJ1-1, with a tentative D call TRBD1 (5 bases). Trimming cost V 4 bases and J 4 bases, with 13 bases left between them. The CDR3 loop spans 14 amino acids. This CDR3 is CASSSGGRGTEAFF. DNA of the CDR3: TGTGCCAGCAGTTCGGGGGGACGAGGCACTGAAGCTTTCTTT.

The chain has TRBV7-8 and TRBJ2-5, with TRBD1 identical over 8 bases. Trimming took 6 bases from V and 4 from J; bases not matched to a gene: 4. The germline V gene has CDR1 SGHVS and CDR2 FQNEAQ. The CDR3 has 13 amino acids. The CDR3 protein is CASSGRGRETQYF. In nucleotides, the CDR3 is TGTGCCAGCAGTGGCAGGGGGCGAGAGACCCAGTACTTC. Using reference TRBV7-8 and TRBJ2-5 for the parts outside the CDR3, the full variable domain is GAGVSQSPRYKVAKRGQDVALRCDPISGHVSLFWYQQALGQGPEFLTYFQNEAQLDKSGLPSDRFFAERPEGSVSTLKIQRTQQEDSAVYLCASSGRGRETQYFGPGTRLLVL.

In this sample, this clonotype turned up many times. This sequence joins TRBV20-1 and TRBJ1-2; the D gene is possibly TRBD1 (5 bases). V was shortened by 8 bases and J by 4 bases, with 23 bases between the two germline ends. CDR1 is DFQATT and CDR2 is SNEGSKA in the germline V gene (reference sequence). There are 15 residues in the CDR3. The CDR3 DNA follows: TGCAGTCCACTCGGCCCCAGGGAGGAGGTCTATGGCTACACCTTC. Encoded protein: CSPLGPREEVYGYTF.

A note on this clonotype: The conserved phenylalanine or tryptophan is not found at the CDR3 terminus, so this likely reflects a read error. This chain connects TRBV12-3 or TRBV12-4 to TRBJ1-2; the match to TRBD1 covers 7 bases. The J segment lost 7 bases and the V segment lost 5 bases, leaving 7 bases of the junction unmatched. CDR3 length: 13 amino acids. CDR3 bases: TGTGCCAGCAGTCGGACAGGTGTTGGTGGCTACACCCTC. Residues: CASSRTGVGGYTL.

The chain links TRBV2 to TRBJ2-7; unclear D gene. V lost 2 bases to trimming and J lost 4 bases, with 6 bases between them. The CDR3 totals 12 residues. CDR1 SNHLY and CDR2 FYNNEI come from the germline V gene. CDR3 residues: CASSEQAYEQYF. The CDR3 bases are TGTGCCAGCAGTGAACAGGCATACGAGCAGTACTTC.

The CDR3 DNA reads TGTGCCAGCAGCTTGGACACTTCAACTAATGAAAAACTGTTTTTT. This encodes CASSLDTSTNEKLFF. This chain links TRBV5-4 with TRBJ1-4; D is undetermined. The CDR3 has 15 amino acids. Germline CDR1 is SGHNT and CDR2 is YYREEE (reference sequence). The V end was cut by 0 bases, the J end by 0 bases, with 6 bases between.

The J gene is TRBJ1-1, the V gene TRBV3-1, with TRBD1 as a possible D gene (5 bases). Germline V gene lookup returns CDR1 LGHDT and CDR2 YNNKEL (reference sequence). V lost 4 bases and J 1 base, leaving 10 bases between the germline ends. This CDR3 spans 14 amino acids. The CDR3 nucleotides are TGTGCCAGCAGCCTGTATCAGGGGAACACTGAAGCTTTCTTT. Protein: CASSLYQGNTEAFF.

This clonotype was counted ten times or more. The rearrangement links TRBV9 to TRBJ2-7; D could derive from TRBD1 or TRBD2 (5 bases each). Germline CDR1 is SGDLS and CDR2 is YYNGEE. The CDR3 is 15 amino acids. V lost 0 bases and J 7 bases, leaving 17 bases between the germline ends. The CDR3 coding sequence is TGTGCCAGCAGCGTAGAGTCCCAGGGCTGGGGGGAGCAGTACTTC. Encoded protein: CASSVESQGWGEQYF.

This clonotype occurred many times. This sequence joins TRBV5-6 and TRBJ1-2, with D unclear. The ends were cut back, 0 bases at V and 9 bases at J, with 12 bases in the middle. There are 13 residues in the CDR3. Germline CDR1 SGHDT, CDR2 YYEEEE. This CDR3 is CASSLASGSSYTF. The DNA for the CDR3 is TGTGCCAGCAGCTTGGCCTCAGGCAGCAGCTACACCTTC.

Remarks on this clonotype: Possible read error: a much larger clone is one base away. V and J are TRBV4-3 and TRBJ1-5; no definite D call. V shed 8 bases and J shed 7 bases, with 15 bases lying between them. This CDR3 spans 13 amino acids. The germline V gene encodes CDR1 LGHNA and CDR2 YSLEER. CDR3 region: CASGRQRGQPQHF. The CDR3 bases are TGCGCCAGCGGCCGACAACGAGGGCAGCCCCAGCATTTT.

This clonotype was counted a few times. The CDR3 DNA is TGTGCCAGCAGCCCCCGGGAGCTGTTTTTT. Translating it yields CASSPRELFF. The chain is built from TRBV10-3 and TRBJ2-2; D gene uncertain. Germline CDR1 and CDR2: ENHRY and SYGVKD. The CDR3 sequence is 10 residues long. V lost 10 bases to trimming and J lost 9 bases, with 9 bases between them.

This clonotype was seen at least ten times. The V gene is TRBV20-1, the J gene TRBJ2-7; 7 nucleotides align to TRBD1. Germline-derived CDR1 and CDR2 are DFQATT and SNEGSKA (reference sequence). The CDR3 has 17 residues. V lost 3 bases, J lost 3 bases, and 17 bases stayed unmatched. The chain's CDR3 is CSARGEDRAYNFYEQYF. DNA of the CDR3: TGCAGTGCTAGGGGGGAAGACAGGGCCTATAACTTCTACGAGCAGTACTTC.

Comments on this clonotype: The junction does not match germline at one end; this may be a read error. The rearrangement uses TRBV4-1 and TRBJ1-5; D uncertain. This CDR3 has 13 amino acids. Germline V gene data show CDR1 as MGHRA and CDR2 as YSYEKL. The CDR3 DNA sequence: TGCGCCAGCCCCCAACTAGGTAGTCAGCACCAGCATTTT. It encodes CASPQLGSQHQHF.

A word on this clonotype: A read error may explain this, as a much larger clone is one base away. The chain combines TRBV6-5 with TRBJ1-3; 7 nucleotides match TRBD1. There are 14 residues in the CDR3. Germline V gene sequence: CDR1 MNHEY, CDR2 SVGAGI. CDR3 DNA sequence: TGTACCAGCAGTTACCCGACAGGGGGAAACACCATATATTTT. Residues: CTSSYPTGGNTIYF.

Many counts were recorded for this clonotype. The chain has TRBV2 and TRBJ1-1, with D unresolved. Germline CDR1 and CDR2: SNHLY and FYNNEI. The germline V and J ends were trimmed by 6 bases and 0 bases, with 11 bases remaining between them. There are 14 residues in the CDR3. The CDR3 spells CASRTPGMNTEAFF. CDR3 nucleotides: TGTGCCAGCAGGACGCCCGGAATGAACACTGAAGCTTTCTTT.